A selection of T cell receptor beta chains follows, all from one sample in a study of long-term antiretroviral therapy in people with HIV. The assay was immunoSEQ multiplex PCR, and TCRdb's table has in-frame clones only and misses some. The repertoire holds roughly 34,000 clones, with approximately 81% as singletons. Sequencing was performed on unsorted PBMCs, taken approximately 2.7 years before starting antiretroviral therapy. All receptors come from a woman in her 30s with HIV. The CDR3 runs from the conserved cysteine through the conserved F or W. D genes are given only for firm matches. Part of the rows lack a size; the others show once, few, many or a class for expanded clones.

v_call: TRBV5-1
d_call: TRBD1
j_call: TRBJ1-1
clone_size: -
cdr3_nt: TGCGCCAGCAGCTTGTTACAGGGGTGGAACACTGAAGCTTTCTTT
cdr3_aa: CASSLLQGWNTEAFF

v_call: TRBV5-8
d_call: -
j_call: TRBJ1-6
clone_size: -
cdr3_nt: TGTGCCAGCAGCTTGCAGGGATGGACTTCACCCCTCCACTTT
cdr3_aa: CASSLQGWTSPLHF

v_call: TRBV2
d_call: -
j_call: TRBJ1-1
clone_size: -
cdr3_nt: TGTGCCAGCAGACATCCTGGAGACACTGAAGCTTTCTTT
cdr3_aa: CASRHPGDTEAFF

v_call: TRBV6-5
d_call: TRBD2
j_call: TRBJ2-1
clone_size: few
cdr3_nt: TGTGCCAGCAGTTACTCGGCGGGGGGGCAATACAATGAGCAGTTCTTC
cdr3_aa: CASSYSAGGQYNEQFF

v_call: TRBV7-2
d_call: -
j_call: TRBJ1-1
clone_size: -
cdr3_nt: TGTGCCAGCAGCTTATCGACCGGGGGGACTGAAGCTTTCTTT
cdr3_aa: CASSLSTGGTEAFF

v_call: TRBV5-1
d_call: -
j_call: TRBJ2-6
clone_size: -
cdr3_nt: TGCGCCAGCAGCTCGTTTGACTCTGGGGCCAACGTCCTGACTTTC
cdr3_aa: CASSSFDSGANVLTF

v_call: TRBV2
d_call: -
j_call: TRBJ1-2
clone_size: -
cdr3_nt: TGTGCCAGCAGCCCTTTGGACTATGGCTACACCTTC
cdr3_aa: CASSPLDYGYTF

v_call: TRBV6-5
d_call: -
j_call: TRBJ1-1
clone_size: -
cdr3_nt: TGTGCCAGCAGTTCTTCCCCCAGCCTCATGAACACTGAAGCTTTCTTT
cdr3_aa: CASSSSPSLMNTEAFF

v_call: TRBV7-6
d_call: -
j_call: TRBJ1-3
clone_size: -
cdr3_nt: TGTGCCAGCAGCTTAGGAGGGTCGGGAAACACCATATATTTT
cdr3_aa: CASSLGGSGNTIYF

v_call: TRBV7-2
d_call: -
j_call: TRBJ2-1
clone_size: -
cdr3_nt: TGTGCCAGCAGTCCTCCAGAAAATGAGCAGTTCTTC
cdr3_aa: CASSPPENEQFF

v_call: TRBV7-2
d_call: -
j_call: TRBJ1-5
clone_size: few
cdr3_nt: TGTGCCAGCAGCTTAGTGACGGGGGTTAGCAATCAGCCCCAGCATTTT
cdr3_aa: CASSLVTGVSNQPQHF

v_call: TRBV5-1
d_call: -
j_call: TRBJ2-2
clone_size: once
cdr3_nt: TGCGCCAGCAGCTGGGGGGCTTTTTCGAACACCGGGGAGCTGTTTTTT
cdr3_aa: CASSWGAFSNTGELFF

v_call: TRBV11-2
d_call: TRBD1
j_call: TRBJ2-3
clone_size: -
cdr3_nt: TGTGCCAGCAGCTTAGCAGGCTACAGGGGACCAGATACGCAGTATTTT
cdr3_aa: CASSLAGYRGPDTQYF

v_call: TRBV4-1
d_call: -
j_call: TRBJ1-4
clone_size: -
cdr3_nt: TGCGCCAGCAGCCAATCGAGGGCAACTAATGAAAAACTGTTTTTT
cdr3_aa: CASSQSRATNEKLFF

v_call: TRBV19
d_call: -
j_call: TRBJ1-5
clone_size: -
cdr3_nt: TGTGCCAGTCTTAAAGGGGGAAGCAATCAGCCCCAGCATTTT
cdr3_aa: CASLKGGSNQPQHF

v_call: TRBV25-1
d_call: TRBD1
j_call: TRBJ1-2
clone_size: -
cdr3_nt: TGTGCCAGCAGTGCGACAGGGCTATATGGCTACACCTTC
cdr3_aa: CASSATGLYGYTF

v_call: TRBV5-1
d_call: -
j_call: TRBJ2-3
clone_size: -
cdr3_nt: TGCGCCAGCAGCTTGCACCGCTCGACAGCCTTAGATACGCAGTATTTT
cdr3_aa: CASSLHRSTALDTQYF

v_call: TRBV2
d_call: TRBD2
j_call: TRBJ2-1
clone_size: -
cdr3_nt: TGTGCCAGCAGCCCGACTAGCCTGGGGGGTAATGAGCAGTTCTTC
cdr3_aa: CASSPTSLGGNEQFF

v_call: TRBV14
d_call: -
j_call: TRBJ2-1
clone_size: few
cdr3_nt: TGTGCCAGCAGCCCGCAAGACAATGAGCAGTTCTTC
cdr3_aa: CASSPQDNEQFF

v_call: TRBV6-6
d_call: -
j_call: TRBJ1-6
clone_size: -
cdr3_nt: TGTGCCCACAGAGCCCGAGAAGACTCTAATTCACCCCTCCACTTT
cdr3_aa: CAHRAREDSNSPLHF

v_call: TRBV10-1
d_call: -
j_call: TRBJ2-5
clone_size: few
cdr3_nt: TGCGCCAGCAGCGCGGAGGGGACACGACAAGAGACCCAGTACTTC
cdr3_aa: CASSAEGTRQETQYF

v_call: TRBV7-6
d_call: -
j_call: TRBJ1-4
clone_size: -
cdr3_nt: TGTGCCAGCAGCTTAGGAGGGGCGACTCATGAAAAACTGTTTTTT
cdr3_aa: CASSLGGATHEKLFF

v_call: TRBV18
d_call: -
j_call: TRBJ2-5
clone_size: -
cdr3_nt: TGTGCCAGCTCACTTAACACAGCTAACCAAGAGACCCAGTACTTC
cdr3_aa: CASSLNTANQETQYF

v_call: TRBV12-5
d_call: -
j_call: TRBJ2-1
clone_size: -
cdr3_nt: TGTGCTAGTGGTCTCCGGACTACCTACAATGAGCAGTTCTTC
cdr3_aa: CASGLRTTYNEQFF

v_call: TRBV5-1
d_call: -
j_call: TRBJ2-7
clone_size: once
cdr3_nt: TGCGCCAGCAGCTCTTCACTCGTAACCTACGAGCAGTACTTC
cdr3_aa: CASSSSLVTYEQYF

v_call: TRBV30
d_call: -
j_call: TRBJ1-1
clone_size: -
cdr3_nt: TGTGCCTGGAGTCTCCAGCGACATTTTGTGGGAGTTAACACTGAAGCTTTCTTT
cdr3_aa: CAWSLQRHFVGVNTEAFF

v_call: TRBV6-5
d_call: -
j_call: TRBJ1-2
clone_size: -
cdr3_nt: TGTGCCAGCAAACCCGGGGGCTGGGCTGGCTACACCTTC
cdr3_aa: CASKPGGWAGYTF

v_call: TRBV29-1
d_call: TRBD1
j_call: TRBJ2-2
clone_size: -
cdr3_nt: TGCAGCGTTGATGGGACAGGGACCACCGGGGAGCTGTTTTTT
cdr3_aa: CSVDGTGTTGELFF

v_call: TRBV4-2
d_call: -
j_call: TRBJ1-2
clone_size: -
cdr3_nt: TGTGCCAGCAGCCAGTCCGGGGTGAACTATGGCTACACCTTC
cdr3_aa: CASSQSGVNYGYTF

v_call: TRBV5-4
d_call: -
j_call: TRBJ1-1
clone_size: -
cdr3_nt: TGTGCCAGCAGCTACCCTCCGGGACCGAGTCTGAACACTGAAGCTTTCTTT
cdr3_aa: CASSYPPGPSLNTEAFF

v_call: TRBV7-6
d_call: -
j_call: TRBJ2-3
clone_size: -
cdr3_nt: TGTGCCAGCAGCTTAGGGCAAAGGGCGCTAGAGCACACAGATACGCAGTATTTT
cdr3_aa: CASSLGQRALEHTDTQYF

v_call: TRBV5-1
d_call: -
j_call: TRBJ2-7
clone_size: -
cdr3_nt: TGCGCCAGCAGCTTGGGTGGACAAACGGACGAGCAGTACTTC
cdr3_aa: CASSLGGQTDEQYF

v_call: TRBV29-1
d_call: -
j_call: TRBJ2-1
clone_size: -
cdr3_nt: TGCAGCGTTGCGTTGTATAGTTCCTACAATGAGCAGTTCTTC
cdr3_aa: CSVALYSSYNEQFF

v_call: TRBV6-5
d_call: TRBD2
j_call: TRBJ2-7
clone_size: -
cdr3_nt: TGTGCCAGCAGCCAGCGGGGGTGGGGCGAGCAGTACTTC
cdr3_aa: CASSQRGWGEQYF

v_call: TRBV30
d_call: TRBD1
j_call: TRBJ1-6
clone_size: -
cdr3_nt: TGTGCCGCAGGGGGACAGGGCGGGAGGGGCTCACCCCTCCACTTT
cdr3_aa: CAAGGQGGRGSPLHF

v_call: TRBV9
d_call: -
j_call: TRBJ1-4
clone_size: -
cdr3_nt: TGTGCCAGCAGCGTAGACTCAGGAACCGGCGGTGAAAAACTGTTTTTT
cdr3_aa: CASSVDSGTGGEKLFF

v_call: TRBV5-8
d_call: TRBD1
j_call: TRBJ1-1
clone_size: -
cdr3_nt: TGTGCCAGCCCCCGGGGGACAGGGGGCTGGAACACTGAAGCTTTCTTT
cdr3_aa: CASPRGTGGWNTEAFF

v_call: TRBV19
d_call: -
j_call: TRBJ1-1
clone_size: once
cdr3_nt: TGTGCCAGTAGTAAGTTGAAGGGGAGAGGAACTGAAGCTTTCTTT
cdr3_aa: CASSKLKGRGTEAFF

v_call: TRBV6-1
d_call: -
j_call: TRBJ1-6
clone_size: -
cdr3_nt: TGTGCCAGCACCCATCGGGGAGGGGAAAGATCCCCCCTCCACTTT
cdr3_aa: CASTHRGGERSPLHF

v_call: TRBV9
d_call: TRBD2
j_call: TRBJ2-3
clone_size: -
cdr3_nt: TGTGCCAGCAGCGCCTACAGCGGGGCCTCGGATACGCAGTATTTT
cdr3_aa: CASSAYSGASDTQYF

v_call: TRBV5-1
d_call: TRBD1
j_call: TRBJ2-2
clone_size: -
cdr3_nt: TGCGCCAGCAGCTCCCTGACAGGGGAAACCACCGGGGAGCTGTTTTTT
cdr3_aa: CASSSLTGETTGELFF

v_call: TRBV5-1
d_call: TRBD2
j_call: TRBJ2-3
clone_size: -
cdr3_nt: TGCGCCAGCAGCTTGGACGGGACTAGCGGGACCACAGATACGCAGTATTTT
cdr3_aa: CASSLDGTSGTTDTQYF

v_call: TRBV14
d_call: -
j_call: TRBJ2-2
clone_size: once
cdr3_nt: TGTGCCAGCAGCCAAGATTTAGGGGCTCCGAACACCGGGGAGCTGTTTTTT
cdr3_aa: CASSQDLGAPNTGELFF

v_call: TRBV9
d_call: -
j_call: TRBJ2-3
clone_size: -
cdr3_nt: TGTGCCAGCAGCGGGAAGAGGGGGAAGACAGATACGCAGTATTTT
cdr3_aa: CASSGKRGKTDTQYF

v_call: TRBV10-3
d_call: -
j_call: TRBJ2-1
clone_size: -
cdr3_nt: TGTGCCATCAGTGAGTCGAGAGGAGAGGACTCCTACAATGAGCAGTTCTTC
cdr3_aa: CAISESRGEDSYNEQFF

v_call: TRBV5-1
d_call: -
j_call: TRBJ2-5
clone_size: -
cdr3_nt: TGCGCCAGTAATACAGGTTACCAAGAGACCCAGTACTTC
cdr3_aa: CASNTGYQETQYF

v_call: TRBV9
d_call: TRBD2
j_call: TRBJ2-2
clone_size: -
cdr3_nt: TGTGCCAGCAGCGCGGGGGGACTTCCCGGGGAGCTGTTTTTT
cdr3_aa: CASSAGGLPGELFF

v_call: TRBV7-2
d_call: TRBD2
j_call: TRBJ2-1
clone_size: -
cdr3_nt: TGTGCCAGCAGCTCCCGAGGGGGGGGACTAGCCCCCGAGCAGTTCTTC
cdr3_aa: CASSSRGGGLAPEQFF

v_call: TRBV30
d_call: -
j_call: TRBJ1-2
clone_size: -
cdr3_nt: TGTGCCTGGAGTCAGGCAGGGGAACAGAGAGGCTACACCTTC
cdr3_aa: CAWSQAGEQRGYTF

v_call: TRBV6-6
d_call: -
j_call: TRBJ2-5
clone_size: -
cdr3_nt: TGTGCCAGCAGTTACTCGGGCCAGCAAGAGACCCAGTACTTC
cdr3_aa: CASSYSGQQETQYF

v_call: TRBV21-1
d_call: -
j_call: TRBJ2-5
clone_size: few
cdr3_nt: TGTGCCAGCAGCAATAACCCGGGACCGGTACAAGAGACCCAGTACTTC
cdr3_aa: CASSNNPGPVQETQYF

v_call: TRBV20-1
d_call: -
j_call: TRBJ2-1
clone_size: -
cdr3_nt: TGCAGTGCCGCGGTGGAAAATGAGCAGTTCTTC
cdr3_aa: CSAAVENEQFF

v_call: TRBV5-1
d_call: TRBD1
j_call: TRBJ2-1
clone_size: -
cdr3_nt: TGCGCCAGCAGCGCGGGACAGGGGGCGCTCGATGAGCAGTTCTTC
cdr3_aa: CASSAGQGALDEQFF